This TCR beta chain was obtained from a study of cytomegalovirus exposure and HLA in healthy donors. Study findings and constraints: Common viral pathogens seemed to be connected with several of the most significant clusters, according to a later analysis. Reports described diagnosis of cytomegalovirus status by the classifier as highly specific and sensitive. Prediction of most subjects' HLA-A and HLA-B alleles by TCR beta sequences was reportedly accurate.

CDR1 is SGHNT, CDR2 YYREEE, per germline (reference sequence). The germline V and J ends were trimmed by 1 base and 5 bases, with 10 bases remaining between them. This CDR3 is 13 amino acids long. With respect to this clone: Its specificity is not known.

It was with 60 Vbeta and 13 Jbeta primers that the PCR ran. Assay used: immunoSEQ multiplex PCR; TCRdb lists only in-frame clones, some missing. Its listing shows about 200,000 clones. The chain has TRBV5-4 and TRBJ2-7; D uncertain. This sequence was found in a girl between 2 and 10 years old in good health and CMV-seropositive. Sequenced: PBMCs. CDR3 loop: CASSLLPGDEQYF. The DNA for the CDR3 is TGTGCCAGCAGCTTGTTGCCAGGTGACGAGCAGTACTTC.